This record looks at one TCR beta chain sequence and its context. In the original analysis: It was from reference gene primer amplification that nucleated cell counts were estimated. The method was immunoSEQ multiplex PCR; TCRdb's version includes in-frame clones alone and lacks a portion of them. D and trimming were read from the DNA, whereas the V and J calls and clone size are those reported in that table. This table holds about 99,000 clones, approximately 80% found once. This CDR3 contains 14 residues. The germline V gene has CDR1 SGHAT and CDR2 FQNNGV. Trimming took 5 bases from V and 0 from J, leaving 8 bases between them. This sample is part of a study of blood T cell repertoires in COVID-19. The wider study: Some COVID-19 samples were acute and others convalescent; all came from the United States, Italy and Spain. PBMCs, B-cell-depleted T cells, or T cells provided the cDNA or gDNA that made up the material.

Material for sequencing was peripheral blood. The rearrangement links TRBV11-2 to TRBJ1-3; D is undetermined. The source of this sequence is a woman older than 75 with active or convalescent COVID-19. This chain's CDR3 is CASSPGGSGNTIYF. The CDR3 DNA follows: TGTGCCAGCAGCCCCGGAGGCTCTGGAAACACCATATATTTT.